The T cell receptor (beta chain) under discussion was sequenced for a study of cytomegalovirus exposure and HLA in healthy donors. After removal of 5 bases from V and 4 bases from J, the junction contained 6 bases not matched to a gene. Germline CDR1 reads SGDLS; CDR2 reads YYNGEE. The CDR3 spans 14 residues. PCR employed 60 Vbeta and 13 Jbeta primers. Here immunoSEQ multiplex PCR was the method, and the copy in TCRdb shows in-frame clones only, minus some. The sample holds 150,000 or so clones, around 68% seen once. The TCR originated in a man aged 25 to 40 in good health and CMV-seronegative. The chain carries TRBV9 and TRBJ2-5; 9 bases line up with TRBD2. Sequencing was carried out using PBMCs. DNA for the CDR3: TGTGCCAGCAGTAAAGCGGGGGGACTAGAGACCCAGTACTTC. It translates to CASSKAGGLETQYF.